A selection of T cell receptor beta chains follows, all from one sample in a study of glioma-infiltrating T cells after dendritic cell vaccination. Generated by immunoSEQ multiplex PCR, the TCRdb table keeps only in-frame clones and is missing some. The repertoire holds about 99,000 clones, with 65% to 85% as singletons. Sequenced here: blood, sampled after dendritic cell vaccination. The receptor source for this set is a human donor with glioblastoma. Each CDR3 is given without its conserved first and last residue.

CDR3 protein: ASSLGTTVGEQF; V gene: TRBV7-6; J gene: TRBJ2-1
CDR3 protein: ASSQGVGRDQPQH; V gene: TRBV4-1; J gene: TRBJ1-5
CDR3 protein: AWGGEATNEKLF; V gene: TRBV30; J gene: TRBJ1-4
CDR3 protein: ASSHGQFQNTEAF; V gene: TRBV5-1; J gene: TRBJ1-1
CDR3 protein: ASSLGLAGEVYTEQF; V gene: TRBV5-1; J gene: TRBJ2-1
CDR3 protein: ASSLAPAGGRNEQF; V gene: TRBV5-4; J gene: TRBJ2-1
CDR3 protein: ASSERGMNTEAF; V gene: TRBV6-1; J gene: TRBJ1-1
CDR3 protein: ASSEQGDTEAF; V gene: TRBV2; J gene: TRBJ1-1
CDR3 protein: ASSDTRDGPQH; V gene: TRBV2; J gene: TRBJ1-5
CDR3 protein: SASTGVNTEAF; V gene: TRBV29-1; J gene: TRBJ1-1
CDR3 protein: SGRQGARQTQY; V gene: TRBV29-1; J gene: TRBJ2-5
CDR3 protein: ASTDRAGGYT; V gene: TRBV27; J gene: TRBJ1-2
CDR3 protein: ASRPHRGNSNQPQH; V gene: TRBV28; J gene: TRBJ1-5
CDR3 protein: ASSLAPAGPLLDNSPLH; V gene: TRBV5-1; J gene: TRBJ1-6
CDR3 protein: ASSPTQVTEQY; V gene: TRBV28; J gene: TRBJ2-7
CDR3 protein: NVEASQDSYEQY; V gene: TRBV29-1; J gene: TRBJ2-7
CDR3 protein: ASISGDNAYGYT; V gene: TRBV28; J gene: TRBJ1-2
CDR3 protein: ASSPFGGGADEQY; V gene: TRBV18; J gene: TRBJ2-7
CDR3 protein: AWGRTALSPLH; V gene: TRBV30; J gene: TRBJ1-6
CDR3 protein: ASSLGQGVAQY; V gene: TRBV5-1; J gene: TRBJ2-5
CDR3 protein: AAGGSGNEQF; V gene: TRBV5-1; J gene: TRBJ2-1
CDR3 protein: ASTRTRTNYGYT; V gene: TRBV6-1; J gene: TRBJ1-2
CDR3 protein: ASSRQGGELF; V gene: TRBV25-1; J gene: TRBJ2-2
CDR3 protein: ASSLALAAYNEQF; V gene: TRBV7-7; J gene: TRBJ2-1
CDR3 protein: ASSALASGYDEQF; V gene: TRBV9; J gene: TRBJ2-1
CDR3 protein: ASSSSGGGISTDTQY; V gene: TRBV5-1; J gene: TRBJ2-3
CDR3 protein: ASSPGAEREQY; V gene: TRBV18; J gene: TRBJ2-7
CDR3 protein: ASSISVNYGYT; V gene: TRBV6-1; J gene: TRBJ1-2
CDR3 protein: ASSLAPGGGENTEAF; V gene: TRBV5-1; J gene: TRBJ1-1
CDR3 protein: ASGLVWGQGHYEQY; V gene: TRBV12-5; J gene: TRBJ2-7
CDR3 protein: ASSSLGVGTDTQY; V gene: TRBV5-1; J gene: TRBJ2-3
CDR3 protein: AWGAGGKAGELF; V gene: TRBV30; J gene: TRBJ2-2
CDR3 protein: ASSDSGTGGSYEQY; V gene: TRBV6-4; J gene: TRBJ2-7
CDR3 protein: ASRELDSGNYGYT; V gene: TRBV28; J gene: TRBJ1-2